This T cell receptor beta chain stems from a study of shared clonotypes between healthy human individuals. Study context: CD4 naive and CD4 memory each took three plates per donor, while CD8 naive took two and CD8 memory one.

The CDR3 is 14 amino acids. The ends lost 3 bases at V and 9 bases at J; junction bases unmatched: 6. Germline loops: CDR1 MRHNA, CDR2 SNTAGT. Notes on the study in general: Larger richness was generally estimated for naive than memory subsets.

For this clone: Its cognate antigen is unknown.

This was a deep-level run. The method was immunoSEQ multiplex PCR; TCRdb's version includes in-frame clones alone and lacks a portion of them. The table records more than 500,000 clones, about 96% of them present only once. The sequenced material came from naive CD4+ T cells sorted from blood. The subset here: CD45RA+ positively selected. The sequence was obtained from a woman aged 25 to 39 in good health. This chain connects TRBV6-4 to TRBJ2-1; 9 bases align to TRBD1. The CDR3 sequence: CASSEYRGRGEQFF. The CDR3, as DNA: TGTGCCAGCAGTGAATACAGGGGGCGCGGTGAGCAGTTCTTC.